What follows are 17 T cell receptor beta chains derived from one specimen sequenced in a study of cytomegalovirus exposure and HLA in healthy donors. Primers: 60 Vbeta forward and 13 Jbeta reverse. Clones were sequenced by immunoSEQ multiplex PCR, and TCRdb holds only the in-frame ones, with some missing. Here the sample spans about 180,000 clones, around 80% being singletons. The sequenced material came from PBMCs. Source of these receptors: a middle-aged woman in good health and CMV-seronegative.

The chain joins TRBV5-6 to TRBJ2-5, with 11 bases that match TRBD2. The end of the DNA fits TRBJ2-7 better, so the J call may be wrong. CDR3 length equals 17 residues. Germline loops: CDR1 SGHDT, CDR2 YYEEEE. CDR3 nucleotide sequence: TGTGCCAGCAGCTCGAACTTACCCGGGACTAGCGGTTACGAGCAGTACTTC. Translating it yields CASSSNLPGTSGYEQYF.

V usage is TRBV5-1 and J usage is TRBJ1-3; D remains unclear. V was clipped by 1 base and J by 0 bases, with 8 bases between them. CDR3 length: 15 amino acids. From germline, CDR1 is SGHRS and CDR2 YFSETQ. CDR3: CASSLSAGSGNTIYF. The CDR3 DNA is TGCGCCAGCAGCTTGTCCGCGGGCTCTGGAAACACCATATATTTT.

The genes are TRBV7-6 and TRBJ2-3, with 8 bases aligning to TRBD2. The CDR3 length is 15 residues. V lost 4 bases to trimming and J lost 5 bases; unmatched junction nucleotides: 8. From germline, CDR1 is SGHVS and CDR2 FNYEAQ. CDR3 region: CASSSPSGGEDTQYF. For the CDR3, the DNA is TGTGCCAGCAGCTCCCCCTCGGGGGGGGAAGATACGCAGTATTTT. The whole variable domain, filled in from reference TRBV7-6 and TRBJ2-3, reads GAGVSQSPRYKVTKRGQDVALRCDPISGHVSLYWYRQALGQGPEFLTYFNYEAQQDKSGLPNDRFSAERPEGSISTLTIQRTEQRDSAMYRCASSSPSGGEDTQYFGPGTRLTVL.

The chain recombines TRBV5-4 with TRBJ1-5; tentative D call: TRBD1 (5 bases). Trimming removed 3 bases from V and 1 base from J, with 8 bases in between. In germline, CDR1 is SGHNT, CDR2 YYREEE (reference sequence). The CDR3 loop spans 14 amino acids. The CDR3 region has the DNA TGTGCCAGCAGCTCTCAGGGAAGCAATCAGCCCCAGCATTTT. Its translation: CASSSQGSNQPQHF.

Of note for this clone: The same CDR3 is also encoded by other DNA sequences in this sample. The chain is built from TRBV20-1 and TRBJ2-7; D gene ambiguous. CDR1 is DFQATT, CDR2 SNEGSKA, per germline (reference sequence). The CDR3 has 11 residues. Trimming removed 3 bases from V and 2 bases from J, with 5 bases in between. Here the CDR3 DNA reads TGCAGTGCTAGGCTAACCTACGAGCAGTACTTC. This encodes CSARLTYEQYF.

As to this clone: Sequence at one end of the junction differs from germline and may be a read error. The chain combines TRBV7-6 with TRBJ1-1; 7 nucleotides align to TRBD1. CDR3 size: 16 residues. CDR1 and CDR2 (germline): SGHVS, FNYEAQ. CDR3 nucleotides: TGTGCCAGCAGCTTGCCGCGACAGGGTGGGAACAGTGAAGCTTTCTTT. Its translation: CASSLPRQGGNSEAFF.

V usage is TRBV6-5 and J usage is TRBJ1-5; no reliable D call. The CDR3 loop spans 14 amino acids. Germline CDR1 and CDR2: MNHEY and SVGAGI. V was clipped by 4 bases and J by 2 bases, with 9 bases between them. The CDR3 loop reads CASSLSRGNQPQHF. In DNA form, the CDR3 reads TGTGCCAGCAGTTTGTCCCGTGGCAATCAGCCCCAGCATTTT.

V is TRBV30 and J is TRBJ1-6; possibly TRBD1 for D (6 bases). This CDR3 has 16 amino acids. With 2 bases removed from V and 3 bases from J, the gap between germline ends came to 14 bases. The germline CDR1 and CDR2 sequences are GTSNPN and SVGIG (reference sequence). The CDR3 region is CAWSITGFNYNSPLHF. The CDR3 DNA sequence: TGTGCCTGGAGTATCACAGGGTTTAACTATAATTCACCCCTCCACTTT. Variable domain in full (rest from reference TRBV30 and TRBJ1-6): SQTIHQWPATLVQPVGSPLSLECTVEGTSNPNLYWYRQAAGRGLQLLFYSVGIGQISSEVPQNLSASRPQDRQFILSSKKLLLSDSGFYLCAWSITGFNYNSPLHFGNGTRLTVT.

The chain couples TRBV12-5 to TRBJ2-3, with 7 bases matching TRBD1. V trimming: 6 bases; J trimming: 0 bases; junction bases outside the gene matches: 18. The germline V gene encodes CDR1 LGHNT and CDR2 FRNRAP. This CDR3 has 19 residues. The CDR3 region has the DNA TGTGCTAGTGGACGGGTCTACCCAGGGACAGCCCTTAGCACAGATACGCAGTATTTT. As protein: CASGRVYPGTALSTDTQYF.

The V call is TRBV5-1, the J call TRBJ2-5; 16 bases are a match to TRBD2. The CDR3 is made up of 16 amino acids. CDR1 and CDR2 (germline): SGHRS, YFSETQ. V shed 7 bases, J shed 4 bases, and the junction held 7 bases outside the gene matches. CDR3 loop: CASGSGLAGGPETQYF. The CDR3 nucleotides are TGCGCCAGCGGCTCGGGACTAGCGGGGGGGCCAGAGACCCAGTACTTC.

This chain uses TRBV30 with TRBJ2-7, with 9 bases aligning to TRBD2. CDR1 is GTSNPN, CDR2 SVGIG, per germline (reference sequence). This CDR3 comprises 14 residues. The J segment lost 2 bases and the V segment lost 4 bases, leaving 6 bases of the junction unmatched. DNA for the CDR3: TGTGCCTGGACCCCGGGACTAGCAGCCTACGAGCAGTACTTC. Its protein product is CAWTPGLAAYEQYF.

The chain is built from TRBV28 and TRBJ2-7, with a weak D call TRBD1 (7 bases). Trimming took 6 bases from V and 3 from J, leaving 18 bases between them. Germline V gene lookup returns CDR1 MDHEN and CDR2 SYDVKM. This CDR3 contains 15 residues. CDR3 nucleotide sequence: TGTGCCAGCAGGGGCCGCGGGCAGGGGGGCTACGAGCAGTACTTC. Amino acids: CASRGRGQGGYEQYF. Variable domain in full (rest from reference TRBV28 and TRBJ2-7): DVKVTQSSRYLVKRTGEKVFLECVQDMDHENMFWYRQDPGLGLRLIYFSYDVKMKEKGDIPEGYSVSREKKERFSLILESASTNQTSMYLCASRGRGQGGYEQYFGPGTRLTVT.

This clone was found a few times. The rearrangement uses TRBV19 and TRBJ1-5, with D possibly being TRBD1 (5 bases). Germline CDR1 and CDR2: LNHDA and SQIVND (reference sequence). CDR3 length equals 17 residues. Between the trimmed V and J ends, which lost 1 base and 4 bases, there was a span of 17 bases. This chain's CDR3 is CASSIGGQGRRNQPQHF. The CDR3 DNA is TGTGCCAGTAGTATAGGGGGCCAGGGCAGGAGAAATCAGCCCCAGCATTTT.

The chain employs TRBV28 and TRBJ2-3; perhaps TRBD2 as D (6 bases). V was pared by 2 bases and J by 3 bases, with 15 bases between. CDR1 and CDR2 (germline): MDHEN, SYDVKM. This CDR3 region has 16 residues. CDR3: CASSLGGAGGTDTQYF. The CDR3 DNA follows: TGTGCCAGCAGTTTAGGAGGCGCAGGAGGGACAGATACGCAGTATTTT.

This clone was recorded a few times. V is TRBV27 and J is TRBJ2-3; TRBD2 might be the D (6 bases). V gave up 4 bases and J gave up 2 bases, with 16 bases separating them. Germline CDR1 MNHEY, CDR2 SMNVEV (reference sequence). The CDR3 length is 16 residues. For the CDR3, the DNA is TGTGCCAGCAGTTGGAGGGACGGAGCCCCCACAGATACGCAGTATTTT. Its translation is CASSWRDGAPTDTQYF.

This clone turned up a few times. The chain carries TRBV5-1 and TRBJ2-2; 7 nucleotides match TRBD1. CDR1 and CDR2 (germline): SGHRS, YFSETQ. The ends lost 4 bases at V and 2 bases at J; junction bases unmatched: 5. This CDR3 has 15 amino acids. The CDR3: CASSGGQPNTGELFF. The CDR3 bases are TGCGCCAGCAGCGGGGGACAGCCTAACACCGGGGAGCTGTTTTTT.

The CDR3: CASSLGTENSPLHF. CDR3 coding DNA: TGTGCCAGCAGCCTCGGGACAGAGAATTCACCCCTCCACTTT. The chain has TRBV25-1 and TRBJ1-6, with 7 bases fitting TRBD1. V gave up 6 bases and J gave up 7 bases; unmatched junction bases: 6. Germline CDR1 reads MGHDK; CDR2 reads SYGVNS. This CDR3 is 14 amino acids long.